This entry lists 22 T cell receptor beta chains sequenced from one sample in a study of tumor-infiltrating lymphocytes in primary liver carcinoma. Co-extracting RNA and DNA was done with about 17-30 mg of unsorted bulk tissue as input. With a constant-region primer, TCR beta cDNA was made from approximately 500 ng of total RNA. Nested multiplex PCR, run for three rounds with slightly modified ARM-PCR, yielded TCR beta libraries. Running 9 to 11 cycles apiece, the first two PCR rounds relied on TRBV1-TRBV30 forward primers together with a C-beta reverse primer. TCRdb ran MiXCR on the multiplex PCR reads and lists one entry per CDR3 protein. Seen here are 100,000 or so distinct CDR3 sequences, about three quarters observed once, and the top ten hold 9% to 10%. The sequencing sample was made of liver tumor tissue from sampling region 5. Subset here: tumor region T5, tumor centre. The receptors shown here come from a woman aged 60-75 years with primary liver carcinoma and hepatitis B virus infection.

In its sample, this clonotype was seen once. This may arise from a read error, as a much more abundant clone is one base away. The chain combines TRBV12-3 or TRBV12-4 with TRBJ2-2; 11 nucleotides line up with TRBD2. The CDR3 sequence is 15 residues long. The chain's CDR3 is CASSRLAGSTGVLFF. The CDR3 bases are TGTGCCAGCAGTCGACTAGCGGGGTCCACCGGGGTGCTGTTTTTT.

As for this clonotype: The germline gene is not matched at one end of the junction; a read error may be the cause. The chain links TRBV11-2 to TRBJ2-1, with unresolved D. The length of the CDR3 is 14 residues. Germline V CDR1 and CDR2: SGHAT, FQNNGV. CDR3 loop: CSSSQRNVRNEQFF. The CDR3, as DNA: TGCTCCAGCAGCCAGAGGAACGTCCGCAATGAGCAGTTCTTC.

This clonotype was found many times. V is TRBV14 and J is TRBJ1-5; possible D gene TRBD1, 5 bases. V lost 1 base and J 9 bases, leaving 10 bases between the germline ends. The CDR3 loop spans 13 amino acids. Per germline, CDR1 SGHDN and CDR2 FVKESK. The CDR3 region is CASSQGGAGPQHF. As DNA, the CDR3 is TGTGCCAGCAGCCAAGGGGGCGCGGGGCCCCAGCATTTT.

Concerning this clonotype: As the CDR3 is not closed by the conserved phenylalanine or tryptophan, this likely results from a read error. The chain employs TRBV10-3 and TRBJ2-7; the D is unclear. In germline, CDR1 is ENHRY, CDR2 SYGVKD. The CDR3 consists of 12 residues. CDR3 in amino acids: CAISANPYKQYI. DNA for the CDR3: TGTGCCATCAGTGCCAACCCCTACAAGCAGTACATC.

This clonotype was detected once. One junction end disagrees with the germline gene, perhaps due to a read error. The rearrangement joins TRBV28 to TRBJ2-1, with TRBD2 matching 7 bases. This CDR3 is 17 amino acids long. Germline V CDR1 and CDR2: MDHEN, SYDVKM. This CDR3 is CASSFGTGGALYKEQFF. CDR3 coding DNA: TGTGCTAGCAGTTTCGGGACGGGAGGCGCTTTGTACAAAGAGCAGTTCTTC.

With regard to this clonotype: The junction differs from germline at one of its ends, possibly a read error. The genes are TRBV4-2 and TRBJ2-1, with TRBD2 identical over 7 bases. Germline V gives CDR1 LGHNA, CDR2 YNFKEQ. This CDR3 contains 14 residues. The CDR3 DNA reads as TGTGTCAGCAGCCAGGGAGGGAGCGGGAATGGGCAGTTCTTC. Translating it yields CVSSQGGSGNGQFF.

This chain connects TRBV28 to TRBJ2-4; 8 bases map to TRBD2. There are 14 residues in the CDR3. Germline V lookup: CDR1 MDHEN, CDR2 SYDVKM. Unmatched junction bases numbered 8, after V lost 6 bases and J lost 7 bases. The CDR3: CASRPAGGANIQYF. CDR3 bases: TGTGCCAGCAGACCCGCGGGGGGCGCGAACATTCAGTACTTC.

The chain carries TRBV5-5 and TRBJ1-6; D is ambiguous. V was shortened by 10 bases and J by 10 bases, with 24 bases between the two germline ends. The CDR3 has 15 amino acids. The germline CDR1 and CDR2 sequences are SGHKS and YYEKEE (reference sequence). CDR3 region: CAGGLNGPGRSPLHF. CDR3 DNA: TGTGCCGGCGGCTTGAACGGTCCAGGAAGGTCACCCCTCCACTTT.

Notes on this clonotype: The junction departs from germline at one end; a sequencing error may be responsible. The rearrangement links TRBV12-3 or TRBV12-4 to TRBJ2-7, with 7 bases lining up with TRBD1. The CDR3 covers 15 residues. The CDR3 reads CASSLGQGDLYAQYF. CDR3 DNA: TGTGCCAGCAGTCTAGGGCAGGGGGATTTATACGCGCAGTACTTC.

A word on this clonotype: A single base separates this from a much larger clone, so it may be a read error. V and J are TRBV30 and TRBJ1-2, with D uncertain. V lost 4 bases, J lost 1 base, and 10 bases lay in between. Germline values: CDR1 GTSNPN, CDR2 SVGIG (reference sequence). The CDR3 is 13 residues long. CDR3 region: CAWNQDLNYGYTF. The CDR3 DNA follows: TGTGCCTGGAATCAGGACCTTAACTATGGCTACACCTTC.

The chain links TRBV5-6 to TRBJ2-7; D might be TRBD2 (6 bases). This CDR3 is built from 19 residues. Trimming removed 6 bases from V and 3 bases from J, with 31 bases in between. Germline V CDR1 and CDR2: SGHDT, YYEEEE. The CDR3 DNA follows: TGTGCCAGCAACACTCTGGTCCCGTCCGGCTCGGGACTCCGCTACGAGCAGTACTTC. Translation: CASNTLVPSGSGLRYEQYF.

A remark on this clonotype: At one boundary the junction diverges from the germline segment, which might be a read error. The rearrangement links TRBV4-2 to TRBJ2-1; TRBD2 agrees at 14 bases. The CDR3 covers 15 residues. Germline V lookup: CDR1 LGHNA, CDR2 YNFKEQ. CDR3 DNA sequence: TGTGTCAGCAGCCACGGACTAGCGGGAGGCTATGAGCAGCTCTTC. Protein product: CVSSHGLAGGYEQLF.

This clonotype was picked up one time. The final CDR3 position lacks the conserved phenylalanine or tryptophan, pointing to a likely read error. The chain uses TRBV6-5 and TRBJ2-7; the D gene is possibly TRBD1 (5 bases). The length of the CDR3 is 13 residues. CDR1 MNHEY and CDR2 SVGAGI come from the germline V gene. Trimming took 5 bases from V and 5 from J, leaving 13 bases between them. The CDR3 protein is CASSQDTGHEQYI. In nucleotides, the CDR3 is TGTGCCAGCAGTCAGGACACCGGCCACGAGCAGTACATC.

As to this clonotype: Possible read error: a much larger clone is one base away. The chain combines TRBV7-9 with TRBJ1-6, with D unclear. Germline CDR1 reads SEHNR; CDR2 reads FQNEAQ (reference sequence). This CDR3 has 17 amino acids. Written as DNA, the CDR3 is TGTGCCAGCAGCTTAGGGACGGGTGCAGAGAGGAATTCAGCCCTCCACTTT. This encodes CASSLGTGAERNSALHF. Variable domain in full (rest from reference TRBV7-9 and TRBJ1-6): DTGVSQNPRHKITKRGQNVTFRCDPISEHNRLYWYRQTLGQGPEFLTYFQNEAQLEKSRLLSDRFSAERPKGSFSTLEIQRTEQGDSAMYLCASSLGTGAERNSALHFGNGTRLTVT.

Regarding this clonotype: The junction departs from the called germline gene at one end, perhaps through a read error. J is TRBJ2-5 and V is TRBV11-2; no reliable D call. This CDR3 is 12 amino acids long. The germline V gene has CDR1 SGHAT and CDR2 FQNNGV. The CDR3 region has the DNA TGTGTCAGCATCCACCTAGGGGAGACCCAGTACTTC. Its protein is CVSIHLGETQYF.

The J gene is TRBJ1-6, the V gene TRBV20-1; 12 nucleotides line up with TRBD1. The V and J ends lost 7 bases and 7 bases, in that order; junction bases with no gene match: 8. The CDR3 extends over 15 amino acids. The germline V gene encodes CDR1 DFQATT and CDR2 SNEGSKA (reference sequence). The CDR3 reads CSVSGTGGQNSPLHF. In DNA form, the CDR3 reads TGCAGTGTTAGCGGGACAGGGGGCCAGAATTCACCCCTCCACTTT.

On this clonotype itself: Because the CDR3 is missing its conserved closing phenylalanine or tryptophan, this is likely a read error. The chain is built from TRBV12-5 and TRBJ1-2; D unresolved. The CDR3 runs to 13 residues. Germline V gene sequence: CDR1 LGHNT, CDR2 FRNRAP. V shed 2 bases and J shed 3 bases, with 7 bases lying between them. The CDR3 DNA sequence: TGTGCTAGTGGTTTGAATAGCGACTATGGCTACACCTTA. This codes for CASGLNSDYGYTL.

For this clonotype: The junction does not match germline at one end; this may be a read error. This rearrangement joins TRBV4-2 to TRBJ2-3; TRBD2 aligns across 9 bases. The CDR3 extends over 15 amino acids. The germline V gene encodes CDR1 LGHNA and CDR2 YNFKEQ. The CDR3, as DNA: TGTGCCAGCAGCCCAGGGACTAGCAGGAGCGATACGCTGTATTTT. This encodes CASSPGTSRSDTLYF.

In its sample, this clonotype was seen many times. The V call is TRBV30, the J call TRBJ1-1, with D possibly matching TRBD1 (5 bases). V lost 2 bases to trimming and J lost 4 bases, with 11 bases between them. CDR1 and CDR2 (germline): GTSNPN, SVGIG (reference sequence). The CDR3 extends over 13 amino acids. The CDR3 nucleotides read TGTGCCTGGAGTTGGGGGGGGGGCACTGAAGCTTTCTTT. It specifies CAWSWGGGTEAFF.

CDR3 in amino acids: CGSTLSGANVLTF. CDR3 nucleotide sequence: TGTGGTAGCACCCTATCTGGGGCCAACGTCCTGACTTTC. The rearrangement uses TRBV28 and TRBJ2-6; D not certain. This CDR3 spans 13 amino acids. CDR1 is MDHEN and CDR2 is SYDVKM in the germline V gene.

As to this clonotype: A much larger clonotype is one base distant, so this may be a read error. This chain links TRBV5-7 with TRBJ2-1; no clear D gene. TRBV5-7 is an open reading frame, and its role is uncertain. CDR3 length: 13 amino acids. V lost 4 bases and J lost 8, with 13 bases in between. This chain's CDR3 is CASSHREDDEQFF. CDR3 in DNA: TGTGCCAGCAGCCATCGTGAGGACGATGAGCAGTTCTTC.

A note on this clonotype: The conserved phenylalanine or tryptophan is not found at the CDR3 terminus, so this likely reflects a read error. The chain joins TRBV11-1 to TRBJ2-5; D is uncertain. This CDR3 is built from 13 residues. Germline lookup yields CDR1 SGHAT and CDR2 FQDESV (reference sequence). V dropped 1 base and J dropped 0 bases, with 3 bases sitting between them. The CDR3 DNA is TGTGCCAGCAGCTTAGAGTACCAAGAGACCCAGTACCTC. Its protein product is CASSLEYQETQYL.